The next 13 T cell receptor beta chains were all read from a single sample in a study of cytomegalovirus exposure and HLA in healthy donors (dated by TCRdb to about 2017). Library generation was performed with the immunoSEQ multiplex PCR assay. For the multiplex PCR, a mixture combining 60 forward primers for TCR Vbeta segments and 13 reverse primers for TCR Jbeta segments was used. This immuneACCESS table, as held by TCRdb, lists in-frame sequences with V and J called but not all clones. Of the missing ones, under half trace to an unresolved V gene in checked studies; the others have no known cause. This sample comprises 120,000 or so clones, 74% of them detected only once. The leading ten clones occupy 3% to 4.5% of the sample. Sequencing was done on a sample of PBMCs. These receptors were obtained from a man aged 40-55 years in good health and CMV-seropositive.

This clone was seen a few times. This rearrangement joins TRBV9 to TRBJ2-7; D might be TRBD2 (5 bases). Trimming removed 8 bases from V and 6 bases from J, with 18 bases in between. The CDR3 covers 13 residues. Germline-derived CDR1 and CDR2 are SGDLS and YYNGEE. CDR3: CASGPGRSGEQYF. The CDR3 DNA follows: TGTGCCAGTGGACCGGGAAGATCGGGCGAGCAGTACTTC.

This sequence joins TRBV6-5 and TRBJ1-2; D might be TRBD1 (5 bases). The CDR3 loop spans 12 amino acids. Per germline, CDR1 MNHEY and CDR2 SVGAGI. The V gene lost 7 bases and the J gene lost 10 bases, with 16 bases spanning the gap. Here the CDR3 reads CASTAGGAIYTF. As DNA, the CDR3 is TGTGCCAGCACGGCGGGGGGAGCAATCTACACCTTC.

The CDR3 sequence is CASSSTGTSIAFF. CDR3 nucleotide sequence: TGTGCCAGCAGCTCGACAGGGACGAGTATTGCTTTCTTT. V usage is TRBV7-2 and J usage is TRBJ1-1; the match to TRBD1 covers 7 bases. V was pared by 4 bases and J by 11 bases, with 10 bases of the junction left unmatched. This CDR3 is 13 amino acids long. Germline-derived CDR1 and CDR2 are SGHTA and FQGNSA.

The gene calls are TRBV19 and TRBJ2-7; TRBD1 matches 7 bases. This CDR3 contains 14 residues. With 5 bases clipped from V and 2 bases from J, the junction kept 6 bases outside the gene matches. The germline CDR1 and CDR2 sequences are LNHDA and SQIVND (reference sequence). This chain's CDR3 is CASSVQGDPYEQYF. DNA of the CDR3: TGTGCCAGTAGTGTCCAGGGGGACCCCTACGAGCAGTACTTC.

The rearrangement uses TRBV5-6 and TRBJ1-1; possibly TRBD1 for D (6 bases). The V end lost 1 base, the J end lost 1 base, and 14 bases lay between the germline ends. Germline V CDR1 and CDR2: SGHDT, YYEEEE. The CDR3 consists of 16 residues. Here the CDR3 DNA reads TGTGCCAGCAGCTTGAGGACAGAGCAATGGAACACTGAAGCTTTCTTT. It encodes CASSLRTEQWNTEAFF.

This clone was counted a few times. The chain uses TRBV6-4 and TRBJ2-7; a weak D match, TRBD2 (5 bases). The CDR3 has 14 residues. The germline V gene encodes CDR1 MRHNA and CDR2 SNTAGT. Trimming left V 4 bases short and J 3 bases short, with 13 bases between. CDR3 residues: CASSGKLSGYEQYF. CDR3 in DNA: TGTGCCAGCAGTGGCAAGCTAAGCGGCTACGAGCAGTACTTC.

Regarding this clone: One end of the junction varies from germline; a read error may be responsible. This chain connects TRBV6-1 to TRBJ2-2, with D tentatively TRBD1 or TRBD2 (5 bases each). The CDR3 length is 15 residues. Germline loops: CDR1 MNHNS, CDR2 SASEGT. This chain's CDR3 is CASREGRVVTGELFF. The CDR3, as DNA: TGTGCCAGCCGTGAGGGCAGGGTGGTAACCGGGGAGCTGTTTTTT.

The chain recombines TRBV5-1 with TRBJ2-3; D remains ambiguous. Deletions cut 4 bases from V and 2 bases from J, with 5 bases between. Germline lookup yields CDR1 SGHRS and CDR2 YFSETQ. There are 12 residues in the CDR3. The CDR3 sequence is CASSLNTDTQYF. The CDR3 bases are TGCGCCAGCAGCCTAAACACAGATACGCAGTATTTT.

The chain recombines TRBV5-1 with TRBJ2-5, with 8 positions matching TRBD1. The germline V gene encodes CDR1 SGHRS and CDR2 YFSETQ. Trimming took 2 bases from V and 4 from J; bases not matched to a gene: 16. There are 18 residues in the CDR3. The DNA of the CDR3 is TGCGCCAGCAGCTTCTTAGCAGGGGGCGGATTTTTTCGAGAGACCCAGTACTTC. Translated: CASSFLAGGGFFRETQYF. Full variable domain (outside the CDR3, taken from reference TRBV5-1 and TRBJ2-5): KAGVTQTPRYLIKTRGQQVTLSCSPISGHRSVSWYQQTPGQGLQFLFEYFSETQRNKGNFPGRFSGRQFSNSRSEMNVSTLELGDSALYLCASSFLAGGGFFRETQYFGPGTRLLVL.

This clone was recorded a few times. This sequence joins TRBV13 and TRBJ2-5, with D possibly being TRBD2 (6 bases). Trimming removed 2 bases at V and 5 bases at J, with 12 bases between. Germline lookup yields CDR1 PRHDT and CDR2 FYEKMQ (reference sequence). The CDR3 consists of 14 residues. This CDR3 reads CASSLLRDPETQYF. CDR3 DNA: TGTGCCAGCAGCTTACTGCGGGATCCGGAGACCCAGTACTTC.

The chain couples TRBV4-1 to TRBJ1-5, with D perhaps matching TRBD1 (6 bases). The CDR3 has 15 residues. The germline gives CDR1 MGHRA, CDR2 YSYEKL. V was clipped by 1 base and J by 7 bases, with 14 bases between them. The CDR3: CASSQAGGGGQPQHF. CDR3 DNA sequence: TGCGCCAGCAGCCAAGCGGGAGGGGGAGGACAGCCCCAGCATTTT.

The rearrangement joins TRBV28 to TRBJ2-2; the match to TRBD2 covers 10 bases. The CDR3 consists of 18 residues. CDR1 MDHEN and CDR2 SYDVKM come from the germline V gene. The V and J ends lost 3 bases and 1 base, in that order; junction bases with no gene match: 8. This CDR3 reads CASSLLVTSGVNTGELFF. The CDR3 nucleotides read TGTGCCAGCAGTTTGTTAGTAACTAGCGGGGTGAACACCGGGGAGCTGTTTTTT.

The chain links TRBV6-1 to TRBJ1-1; a weak D match, TRBD1 (6 bases). The germline V gene has CDR1 MNHNS and CDR2 SASEGT. V lost 5 bases and J 0 bases, leaving 13 bases between the germline ends. CDR3 size: 15 residues. The CDR3 reads CASSLQGLMNTEAFF. DNA for the CDR3: TGTGCCAGCAGTCTACAGGGCCTCATGAACACTGAAGCTTTCTTT.